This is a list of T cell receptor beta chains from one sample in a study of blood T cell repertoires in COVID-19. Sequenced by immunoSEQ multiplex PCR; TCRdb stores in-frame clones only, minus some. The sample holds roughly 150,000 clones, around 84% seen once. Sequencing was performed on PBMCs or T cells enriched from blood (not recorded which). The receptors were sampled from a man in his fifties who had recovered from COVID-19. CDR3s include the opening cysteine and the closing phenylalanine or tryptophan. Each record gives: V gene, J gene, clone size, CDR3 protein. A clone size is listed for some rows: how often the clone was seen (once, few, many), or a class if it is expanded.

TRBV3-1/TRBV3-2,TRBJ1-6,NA,CASTRTGYSPLHF
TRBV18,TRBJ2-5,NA,CASSRTSAVVQETQYF
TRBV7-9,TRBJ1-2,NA,CASSLGDTVYGYTF
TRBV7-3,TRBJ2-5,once,CASSLAGLAGGQETQYF
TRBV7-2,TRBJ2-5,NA,CASRADQETQYF
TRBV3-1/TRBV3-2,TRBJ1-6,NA,CASSQGRALTGSPLHF
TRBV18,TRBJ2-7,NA,CASSPTAGTYEQYF
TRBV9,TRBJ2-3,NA,CASSVTSGGASDTQYF
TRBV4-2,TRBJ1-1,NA,CASSQDTGKDTEAFF
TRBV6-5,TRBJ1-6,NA,CASSLRTGNSPLHF
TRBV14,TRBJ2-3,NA,CASSRPGGGADTDTQYF
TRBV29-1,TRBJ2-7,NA,CSVELAGAYEQYF
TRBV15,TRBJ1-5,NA,CATSRSGTVNQPQHF
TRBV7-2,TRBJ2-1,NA,CASSLGWGPYNEQFF
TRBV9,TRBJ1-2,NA,CASSVVSGDGYTF
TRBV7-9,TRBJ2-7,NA,CASSNRDNSYEQYF
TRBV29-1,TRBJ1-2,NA,CSVEGQVRGTSGYTF
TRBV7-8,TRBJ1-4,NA,CASSKTGQGSEKLFF
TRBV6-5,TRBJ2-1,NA,CASSSPRGQYNEQFF
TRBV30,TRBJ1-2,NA,CAWSDTLYGYTF